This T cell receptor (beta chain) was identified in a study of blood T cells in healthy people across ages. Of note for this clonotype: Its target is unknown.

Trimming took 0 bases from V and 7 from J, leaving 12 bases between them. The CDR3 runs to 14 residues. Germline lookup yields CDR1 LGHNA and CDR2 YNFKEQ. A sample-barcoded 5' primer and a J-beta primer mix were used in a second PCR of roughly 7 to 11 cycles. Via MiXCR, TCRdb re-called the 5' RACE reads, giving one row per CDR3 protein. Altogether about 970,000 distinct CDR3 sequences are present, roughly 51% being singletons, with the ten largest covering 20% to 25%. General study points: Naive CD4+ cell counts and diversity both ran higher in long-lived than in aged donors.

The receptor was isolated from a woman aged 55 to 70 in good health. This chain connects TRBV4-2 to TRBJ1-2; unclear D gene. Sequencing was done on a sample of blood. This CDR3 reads CASSQDLIEAGYTF. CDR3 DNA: TGTGCCAGCAGCCAAGATCTAATAGAGGCTGGCTACACCTTC.